This is a list of T cell receptor beta chains from one sample in a study of shared clonotypes between healthy human individuals. TCRdb's table, derived via immunoSEQ multiplex PCR, lists solely in-frame clones and lacks some. The sample shows millions of clones, 90% to 95% of them seen only once. Sequenced input: naive CD4+ T cells sorted from blood. The receptors here all came from a man aged 18 to 35 in good health. CDR3s include the opening cysteine and the closing phenylalanine or tryptophan. The D gene is left open where the match is weak. For some rows the clone size is stated as once, few or many, or as a class when expanded; others skip it.

V gene: TRBV7-6
J gene: TRBJ2-2
clone size: once
D gene: -
CDR3 DNA: TGTGCCAGCAGCTTAGCGGTGGGCACCGGGGAGCTGTTTTTT
CDR3 protein: CASSLAVGTGELFF

V gene: TRBV19
J gene: TRBJ1-5
clone size: -
D gene: TRBD1
CDR3 DNA: TGTGCCAGTAGTATGTTTACAGGGGATAGCAATCAGCCCCAGCATTTT
CDR3 protein: CASSMFTGDSNQPQHF

V gene: TRBV5-1
J gene: TRBJ1-4
clone size: -
D gene: -
CDR3 DNA: TGCGCCAGCAGCTTGGGCTCAAAAGTAAGCCCCGGGGAAAAACTGTTTTTT
CDR3 protein: CASSLGSKVSPGEKLFF

V gene: TRBV5-4
J gene: TRBJ1-2
clone size: -
D gene: -
CDR3 DNA: TGTGCCAGCAGCTTACAGGGCCTAGGGGGCTACACCTTC
CDR3 protein: CASSLQGLGGYTF

V gene: TRBV7-9
J gene: TRBJ1-5
clone size: -
D gene: -
CDR3 DNA: TGTGCCAGCAGCTCCTCCGGGACCGAAGTCAATCAGCCCCAGCATTTT
CDR3 protein: CASSSSGTEVNQPQHF

V gene: TRBV6-5
J gene: TRBJ2-7
clone size: once
D gene: -
CDR3 DNA: TGTGCCAGCAGTTCAGACAGGGAGGCCTACGAGCAGTACTTC
CDR3 protein: CASSSDREAYEQYF

V gene: TRBV27
J gene: TRBJ1-2
clone size: -
D gene: -
CDR3 DNA: TGTGCCAGCAGACCTTCCGGGACCGTCGTCTATGGCTACACCTTC
CDR3 protein: CASRPSGTVVYGYTF

V gene: TRBV6-6
J gene: TRBJ2-2
clone size: -
D gene: -
CDR3 DNA: TGTGCCAGCAGTTCCACGTACAGCACCGGGGAGCTGTTTTTT
CDR3 protein: CASSSTYSTGELFF

V gene: TRBV7-9
J gene: TRBJ2-2
clone size: -
D gene: TRBD2
CDR3 DNA: TGTGCCAGCAGGTCGACTAGCGAGAACACCGGGGAGCTGTTTTTT
CDR3 protein: CASRSTSENTGELFF

V gene: TRBV10-3
J gene: TRBJ2-2
clone size: -
D gene: TRBD1
CDR3 DNA: TGTGCCATCTCCCGTGAGACAGGGCCGAACACCGGGGAGCTGTTTTTT
CDR3 protein: CAISRETGPNTGELFF

V gene: TRBV4-3
J gene: TRBJ1-5
clone size: -
D gene: -
CDR3 DNA: TGCGCCAGCAGCCAAGAATTCAACCAGCCCCAGCATTTT
CDR3 protein: CASSQEFNQPQHF

V gene: TRBV27
J gene: TRBJ2-5
clone size: -
D gene: TRBD1
CDR3 DNA: TGTGCCAGCAGCCTACAGGGGGCGCGGGGGACCCAGTACTTC
CDR3 protein: CASSLQGARGTQYF

V gene: TRBV10-2
J gene: TRBJ1-2
clone size: -
D gene: TRBD1
CDR3 DNA: TGCGCCAGCAACCAGGGGGCTTGGGACTATGGCTACACCTTC
CDR3 protein: CASNQGAWDYGYTF

V gene: TRBV2
J gene: TRBJ1-3
clone size: -
D gene: -
CDR3 DNA: TGTGCCAGCAGGAAAACAGGGATCTCTGGAAACACCATATATTTT
CDR3 protein: CASRKTGISGNTIYF

V gene: TRBV6-5
J gene: TRBJ2-7
clone size: -
D gene: TRBD1
CDR3 DNA: TGTGCCAGCAGCCCCCGGCAGGGGGCCTCCTACGAGCAGTACTTC
CDR3 protein: CASSPRQGASYEQYF

V gene: TRBV18
J gene: TRBJ2-3
clone size: -
D gene: TRBD1
CDR3 DNA: TGTGCCAGCTCACCAGCGGGACAGGGGGCATTTTCAGATACGCAGTATTTT
CDR3 protein: CASSPAGQGAFSDTQYF

V gene: TRBV25-1
J gene: TRBJ1-3
clone size: -
D gene: -
CDR3 DNA: TGTGCCAGCAGTGACCCAGGGGCAGGGTGGAACACCATATATTTT
CDR3 protein: CASSDPGAGWNTIYF

V gene: TRBV7-9
J gene: TRBJ2-2
clone size: -
D gene: -
CDR3 DNA: TGTGCCAGCAGCTTAGACCTCGGGGAGCTGTTTTTT
CDR3 protein: CASSLDLGELFF

V gene: TRBV5-5
J gene: TRBJ2-7
clone size: -
D gene: TRBD1
CDR3 DNA: TGTGCCAGCAGCGCGACAGGGAACTCCTACGAGCAGTACTTC
CDR3 protein: CASSATGNSYEQYF

V gene: TRBV2
J gene: TRBJ2-7
clone size: few
D gene: TRBD2
CDR3 DNA: TGTGCCAGCAGTCCCCCAGCGGGGGATGTCTACGAGCAGTACTTC
CDR3 protein: CASSPPAGDVYEQYF

V gene: TRBV5-1
J gene: TRBJ1-3
clone size: -
D gene: TRBD1
CDR3 DNA: TGCGCCAGCAGCATAGGACAGGGGATTGTCTCTGGAAACACCATATATTTT
CDR3 protein: CASSIGQGIVSGNTIYF

V gene: TRBV6-1
J gene: TRBJ1-6
clone size: -
D gene: -
CDR3 DNA: TGTGCCAGCAGTGAACACTTTCTGGGTAGTAATTCACCCCTCCACTTT
CDR3 protein: CASSEHFLGSNSPLHF

V gene: TRBV7-2
J gene: TRBJ2-3
clone size: -
D gene: -
CDR3 DNA: TGTGCCAGCAGCCGACAAACAACTCTAGCGACTAGCACAGATACGCAGTATTTT
CDR3 protein: CASSRQTTLATSTDTQYF

V gene: TRBV9
J gene: TRBJ2-5
clone size: -
D gene: TRBD2
CDR3 DNA: TGTGCCAGCAGCGCCTACCTAGCGGGAGGGCGGGAGACCCAGTACTTC
CDR3 protein: CASSAYLAGGRETQYF

V gene: TRBV6-4
J gene: TRBJ1-6
clone size: -
D gene: -
CDR3 DNA: TGTGCCAGCAGTGAACTTCATCGGGGAATTTTCCACTTT
CDR3 protein: CASSELHRGIFHF

V gene: TRBV6-6
J gene: TRBJ1-5
clone size: -
D gene: -
CDR3 DNA: TGTGCCAGCGGCAGGGAGGTCAATCAGCCCCAGCATTTT
CDR3 protein: CASGREVNQPQHF

V gene: TRBV7-9
J gene: TRBJ1-1
clone size: once
D gene: -
CDR3 DNA: TGTGCCAGCAGCTTAGGGGGTATTGGGACTGAAGCTTTCTTT
CDR3 protein: CASSLGGIGTEAFF

V gene: TRBV10-3
J gene: TRBJ1-2
clone size: -
D gene: -
CDR3 DNA: TGTGCCATCAGCCCGTCTTACCAGCATGGCTACACCTTC
CDR3 protein: CAISPSYQHGYTF

V gene: TRBV19
J gene: TRBJ1-4
clone size: -
D gene: -
CDR3 DNA: TGTGCCAGTAGTATAGGTGCAACTAATGAAAAACTGTTTTTT
CDR3 protein: CASSIGATNEKLFF

V gene: TRBV29-1
J gene: TRBJ2-5
clone size: -
D gene: -
CDR3 DNA: TGCAGCGTCGATTCCGGGGGAGGAGAGACCCAGTACTTC
CDR3 protein: CSVDSGGGETQYF

V gene: TRBV7-6
J gene: TRBJ2-1
clone size: few
D gene: -
CDR3 DNA: TGTGCCAGCAGCTTTGGAGGAACCTACAATGAGCAGTTCTTC
CDR3 protein: CASSFGGTYNEQFF

V gene: TRBV5-6
J gene: TRBJ1-5
clone size: once
D gene: -
CDR3 DNA: TGTGCCAGCAGCTACGCAAATCAGCCCCAGCATTTT
CDR3 protein: CASSYANQPQHF

V gene: TRBV18
J gene: TRBJ1-2
clone size: -
D gene: -
CDR3 DNA: TGTGCCAGCTCACCGATGAGGACAGACCTCGTTAGCTATGGCTACACCTTC
CDR3 protein: CASSPMRTDLVSYGYTF

V gene: TRBV7-2
J gene: TRBJ2-2
clone size: -
D gene: TRBD2
CDR3 DNA: TGTGCCAGCAGCTTAAATAGTCCGGGAGGGCCGGGTTTCGGGGAGCTGTTTTTT
CDR3 protein: CASSLNSPGGPGFGELFF

V gene: TRBV9
J gene: TRBJ1-2
clone size: once
D gene: -
CDR3 DNA: TGTGCCAGCAGCGTAGAACAGGACTATGGCTACACCTTC
CDR3 protein: CASSVEQDYGYTF